One sample yielded the 32 T cell receptor beta chains listed below, sequenced in a study of cytomegalovirus exposure and HLA in healthy donors. Primers: 60 Vbeta forward and 13 Jbeta reverse. Assay used: immunoSEQ multiplex PCR; TCRdb lists only in-frame clones, some missing. The data hold about 140,000 clones, with over 65% observed a single time. The sequencing input was PBMCs. These receptors came from a woman under 40 in good health and CMV-seronegative.

This sequence joins TRBV7-3 and TRBJ1-1; 11 nucleotides agree with TRBD1. Germline assignment: CDR1 SGHTA and CDR2 FQGTGA. V lost 5 bases, J lost 4 bases, and 3 bases stayed unmatched. The CDR3 has 14 residues. DNA for the CDR3: TGTGCCAGCAGCGGACAGGGGGCGGTCACTGAAGCTTTCTTT. Translating it yields CASSGQGAVTEAFF. Filled out from reference TRBV7-3 and TRBJ1-1, the complete variable domain reads GAGVSQTPSNKVTEKGKYVELRCDPISGHTALYWYRQSLGQGPEFLIYFQGTGAADDSGLPNDRFFAVRPEGSVSTLKIQRTERGDSAVYLCASSGQGAVTEAFFGQGTRLTVV.

Here the CDR3 reads CASSVVPGQETQYF. Here the CDR3 DNA reads TGTGCCAGCAGCGTAGTGCCGGGCCAAGAGACCCAGTACTTC. The rearrangement uses TRBV9 and TRBJ2-5; D is undetermined. V gave up 0 bases and J gave up 1 base, with 7 bases separating them. The CDR3 is made up of 14 amino acids. CDR1 is SGDLS, CDR2 YYNGEE, per germline. Together with reference TRBV9 and TRBJ2-5, the CDR3 gives the full variable domain: DSGVTQTPKHLITATGQRVTLRCSPRSGDLSVYWYQQSLDQGLQFLIQYYNGEERAKGNILERFSAQQFPDLHSELNLSSLELGDSALYFCASSVVPGQETQYFGPGTRLLVL.

The rearrangement uses TRBV28 and TRBJ2-7; the D gene is possibly TRBD1 (5 bases). The CDR3 covers 14 residues. CDR1 MDHEN and CDR2 SYDVKM come from the germline V gene. Trimming removed 1 base from V and 7 bases from J, with 14 bases in between. The CDR3 region is CASSLSSGLREQYF. CDR3 sequence (DNA): TGTGCCAGCAGTTTATCGTCAGGGTTGAGGGAGCAGTACTTC.

This chain links TRBV18 with TRBJ1-6; 7 positions agree with TRBD1. This CDR3 is 16 amino acids long. V trimming: 2 bases; J trimming: 5 bases; junction bases outside the gene matches: 6. Germline V lookup: CDR1 KGHSH, CDR2 LQKENI. The CDR3 here is CASSPAAGGNNSPLHF. The CDR3 DNA reads as TGTGCCAGCTCACCAGCGGCAGGGGGGAATAATTCACCCCTCCACTTT.

This chain links TRBV7-9 with TRBJ2-5; 12 positions agree with TRBD1. This CDR3 is 17 amino acids long. CDR1 is SEHNR and CDR2 is FQNEAQ in the germline V gene (reference sequence). The J segment lost 1 base and the V segment lost 5 bases, leaving 8 bases of the junction unmatched. CDR3 protein: CASSLQGGQGAQETQYF. The CDR3 DNA follows: TGTGCCAGCAGCCTGCAGGGGGGACAGGGGGCCCAAGAGACCCAGTACTTC.

This clone was detected only once. This chain joins TRBV5-1 and TRBJ1-5; no definite D call. V was clipped by 7 bases and J by 0 bases, with 14 bases between them. The CDR3 length is 15 residues. The germline gives CDR1 SGHRS, CDR2 YFSETQ. CDR3 DNA sequence: TGCGCCAGCCGACCTTCGGGTGATAGCAATCAGCCCCAGCATTTT. Its translation: CASRPSGDSNQPQHF.

This clone has only a few counts. The rearrangement uses TRBV18 and TRBJ2-1, with 16 bases aligning to TRBD2. The V gene's germline CDR1 is KGHSH and CDR2 LQKENI. This CDR3 spans 19 amino acids. The ends lost 3 bases at V and 4 bases at J; junction bases unmatched: 9. Here the CDR3 DNA reads TGTGCCAGCTCACCCGGCCCGGGACTAGCGGGAGGGCGGTACAATGAGCAGTTCTTC. This codes for CASSPGPGLAGGRYNEQFF.

This clone appeared once. This rearrangement joins TRBV18 to TRBJ2-7; possibly TRBD2 for D (5 bases). Germline values: CDR1 KGHSH, CDR2 LQKENI. The CDR3 runs to 14 residues. The germline V and J ends were trimmed by 1 base and 3 bases, with 10 bases remaining between them. The CDR3 reads CASSPLKGDYEQYF. The CDR3 DNA reads TGTGCCAGCTCACCACTGAAGGGAGACTACGAGCAGTACTTC.

Concerning this clone: The junction differs from germline at one of its ends, possibly a read error. The V gene is TRBV7-9, the J gene TRBJ1-2; TRBD1 agrees at 7 bases. There are 15 residues in the CDR3. CDR1 and CDR2 from the germline V gene are SEHNR and FQNEAQ (reference sequence). CDR3 nucleotide sequence: TGTTCCAGCAGCGGGGGCCGGACAGGCTCCTATGGCTACACCTTC. It codes for CSSSGGRTGSYGYTF.

This sequence joins TRBV25-1 and TRBJ2-3; D is unresolved. The V end was cut by 1 base, the J end by 3 bases, with 5 bases between. Germline V CDR1 and CDR2: MGHDK, SYGVNS. This CDR3 comprises 13 residues. The CDR3 loop reads CASSEFGTDTQYF. The CDR3 DNA reads TGTGCCAGCAGTGAATTCGGGACAGATACGCAGTATTTT.

This chain connects TRBV2 to TRBJ2-6; no firm D call. CDR1 is SNHLY, CDR2 FYNNEI, per germline. V was pared by 3 bases and J by 0 bases, with 6 bases between. This CDR3 spans 15 amino acids. The CDR3 spells CASSDRYSGANVLTF. DNA of the CDR3: TGTGCCAGCAGTGATCGGTACTCTGGGGCCAACGTCCTGACTTTC.

This chain joins TRBV13 and TRBJ2-3; TRBD1 is a possible D gene (5 bases). Germline loops: CDR1 PRHDT, CDR2 FYEKMQ (reference sequence). V gave up 1 base and J gave up 4 bases, with 15 bases separating them. The CDR3 spans 16 residues. CDR3 in amino acids: CASSLEPGFRADTQYF. In DNA, the CDR3 is TGTGCCAGCAGCTTAGAACCAGGGTTTCGGGCAGATACGCAGTATTTT. The entire variable domain, with the rest obtained from reference TRBV13 and TRBJ2-3, is as follows: AAGVIQSPRHLIKEKRETATLKCYPIPRHDTVYWYQQGPGQDPQFLISFYEKMQSDKGSIPDRFSAQQFSDYHSELNMSSLELGDSALYFCASSLEPGFRADTQYFGPGTRLTVL.

This clone has more than one count but fewer than ten. The rearrangement uses TRBV5-1 and TRBJ2-3, with 12 bases matching TRBD2. Trimming took 4 bases from V and 5 from J; bases not matched to a gene: 14. Per the germline V gene, CDR1 is SGHRS and CDR2 is YFSETQ. The CDR3 contains 18 residues. In DNA form, the CDR3 reads TGCGCCAGCAGCCACTTATCGTCCCTAGCGGGGGGGCTAGATACGCAGTATTTT. Residues: CASSHLSSLAGGLDTQYF.

This clone was observed a few times. The CDR3 sequence is CAWSVMSGGELFF. CDR3 in DNA: TGTGCCTGGAGTGTTATGAGTGGCGGGGAGCTGTTTTTT. The chain combines TRBV30 with TRBJ2-2; no definite D call. Germline V lookup: CDR1 GTSNPN, CDR2 SVGIG (reference sequence). CDR3 length: 13 residues. Trimming pared 0 bases from V and 7 bases from J, leaving 9 bases between.

This clone occurred a few times. V gene TRBV14 combines with J gene TRBJ1-6; no clear D gene. This CDR3 is built from 13 residues. Trimming left V 5 bases short and J 8 bases short, with 10 bases between. From germline, CDR1 is SGHDN and CDR2 FVKESK. CDR3 sequence: CASSSTGDSPLHF. The CDR3 DNA reads as TGTGCCAGCAGCTCGACCGGGGATTCACCCCTCCACTTT.

The rearrangement uses TRBV9 and TRBJ2-5; 9 bases fit TRBD1. V gave up 3 bases and J gave up 1 base; unmatched junction bases: 4. The CDR3 contains 15 residues. The germline V gene has CDR1 SGDLS and CDR2 YYNGEE. For the CDR3, the DNA is TGTGCCAGCAGCGCCTCGGGACAGGGCCAAGAGACCCAGTACTTC. Translating gives CASSASGQGQETQYF.

The chain is built from TRBV10-3 and TRBJ2-6, with D possibly TRBD1 on 6 matching bases. V was clipped by 7 bases and J by 2 bases, with 12 bases between them. The germline gives CDR1 ENHRY, CDR2 SYGVKD. The CDR3 totals 15 residues. CDR3 loop: CAINPRGTGANVLTF. The CDR3 nucleotides read TGTGCCATCAACCCTAGGGGGACTGGGGCCAACGTCCTGACTTTC.

V is TRBV6-4 and J is TRBJ2-2, with 7 bases that match TRBD1. The length of the CDR3 is 12 residues. Germline lookup yields CDR1 MRHNA and CDR2 SNTAGT. The CDR3 DNA reads as TGTGCTCAGACAGGGCACACCGGGGAGCTGTTTTTT. As protein: CAQTGHTGELFF.

The chain has TRBV19 and TRBJ1-1; a possible D gene is TRBD1 (6 bases). Trimming removed 6 bases from V and 3 bases from J, with 14 bases in between. There are 14 residues in the CDR3. The germline gives CDR1 LNHDA, CDR2 SQIVND (reference sequence). The CDR3 here is CASSQPGVDTEAFF. The CDR3 nucleotides read TGTGCCAGTAGCCAGCCAGGGGTTGACACTGAAGCTTTCTTT.

The chain carries TRBV9 and TRBJ2-1; 8 bases match TRBD2. Trimming took 0 bases from V and 5 from J; bases not matched to a gene: 7. CDR3 length: 16 residues. The V gene's germline CDR1 is SGDLS and CDR2 YYNGEE. The CDR3 coding sequence is TGTGCCAGCAGCGTAGCTACGGGGGGGCCGCACAATGAGCAGTTCTTC. Encoded protein: CASSVATGGPHNEQFF.

The chain has TRBV6-7 and TRBJ1-5; no firm D call. TRBV6-7 is identified as an open reading frame with a role that is uncertain. V lost 7 bases and J 7 bases, leaving 14 bases between the germline ends. This CDR3 spans 13 amino acids. CDR3 region: CASNLTFKQPQHF. CDR3 nucleotides: TGTGCCAGCAATCTGACATTCAAGCAGCCCCAGCATTTT.

This chain uses TRBV27 with TRBJ1-1; D remains unclear. This CDR3 is built from 15 residues. V was pared by 1 base and J by 0 bases, with 9 bases between. Germline V lookup: CDR1 MNHEY, CDR2 SMNVEV (reference sequence). The chain's CDR3 is CASSLWATLNTEAFF. The CDR3 nucleotides are TGTGCCAGCAGTTTATGGGCTACACTGAACACTGAAGCTTTCTTT.

The J gene is TRBJ1-1, the V gene TRBV27, with 8 bases fitting TRBD1. The trim removed 2 bases at V and 11 bases at J, leaving 13 bases unmatched. CDR1 is MNHEY, CDR2 SMNVEV, per germline (reference sequence). The CDR3 has 15 amino acids. CDR3 nucleotide sequence: TGTGCCAGCAGTTTACGGCAGGGGGCGCTTCGTTCGGCTTTCTTT. Amino acid sequence: CASSLRQGALRSAFF.

The genes are TRBV28 and TRBJ2-3, with 10 nucleotides matching TRBD2. This CDR3 spans 15 amino acids. Germline CDR1 and CDR2: MDHEN and SYDVKM. Germline trimming cut 5 bases from V and 3 bases from J; bases unmatched to any gene: 5. The CDR3 reads CASSPPGLATDTQYF. The CDR3 nucleotides read TGTGCCAGCAGTCCTCCGGGACTAGCGACAGATACGCAGTATTTT.

V usage is TRBV4-2 and J usage is TRBJ2-5; weak D call: TRBD1 (5 bases). Trimming cost V 6 bases and J 1 base, with 9 bases left between them. Germline CDR1 reads LGHNA; CDR2 reads YNFKEQ. The CDR3 loop spans 13 amino acids. CDR3: CASSPGFQETQYF. In DNA, the CDR3 is TGTGCCAGCAGTCCAGGGTTCCAAGAGACCCAGTACTTC.

This clone was seen only once. The chain has TRBV28 and TRBJ1-2; 9 nucleotides agree with TRBD1. This CDR3 comprises 16 residues. The germline gives CDR1 MDHEN, CDR2 SYDVKM. V trimming: 3 bases; J trimming: 4 bases; junction bases outside the gene matches: 9. The CDR3 coding sequence is TGTGCCAGCAGTTTCCCAACCGGGACAGGGACCTATGGCTACACCTTC. Protein: CASSFPTGTGTYGYTF.

V gene TRBV6-4 combines with J gene TRBJ2-3, with D unresolved. Germline V gives CDR1 MRHNA, CDR2 SNTAGT. CDR3 length: 16 amino acids. V was cut by 5 bases and J by 0 bases, with 15 bases left in between. The CDR3 nucleotides read TGTGCCAGCAGTCAGAGGTCCGGGTTCAGCACAGATACGCAGTATTTT. It yields the protein CASSQRSGFSTDTQYF.

The V gene is TRBV6-5, the J gene TRBJ1-1; the D gene is possibly TRBD1 (6 bases). The CDR3 is 12 amino acids. CDR1 and CDR2 (germline): MNHEY, SVGAGI. Trimming shortened V by 8 bases and J by 7 bases, and 14 bases separated the two germline ends. CDR3 loop: CASHRDGGEAFF. CDR3 coding DNA: TGTGCCAGCCACAGGGACGGTGGTGAAGCTTTCTTT.

This sequence joins TRBV7-2 and TRBJ1-1; 8 bases are a match to TRBD1. J was trimmed by 10 bases and V by 5 bases; bases with no gene match: 9. CDR1 is SGHTA and CDR2 is FQGNSA in the germline V gene. The CDR3 runs 13 residues. The CDR3 coding sequence is TGTGCCAGCAGCCCAGGGGGCGCGAGGGGAGCTTTCTTT. The encoded protein is CASSPGGARGAFF.

The chain combines TRBV6-1 with TRBJ2-1; 10 bases map to TRBD1. CDR1 and CDR2 from the germline V gene are MNHNS and SASEGT. J was trimmed by 4 bases and V by 7 bases; bases with no gene match: 7. The length of the CDR3 is 15 residues. CDR3 coding DNA: TGTGCCAGCATCCCCGACAGGGGGCTTTACAATGAGCAGTTCTTC. Translating it yields CASIPDRGLYNEQFF.

This clone was picked up a small number of times. The gene calls are TRBV11-2 and TRBJ2-7, with 9 positions matching TRBD1. Germline CDR1 is SGHAT and CDR2 is FQNNGV. There are 16 residues in the CDR3. The V gene end was trimmed by 0 bases and the J gene end by 2 bases; junction bases not matched to a gene: 5. This chain's CDR3 is CASSLDTGQGPYEQYF. The CDR3 nucleotides read TGTGCCAGCAGCTTAGATACGGGACAGGGCCCCTACGAGCAGTACTTC.

The chain links TRBV7-2 to TRBJ1-2; 10 nucleotides match TRBD1. This CDR3 spans 14 amino acids. The germline V gene encodes CDR1 SGHTA and CDR2 FQGNSA. J lost 6 bases, V lost 1 base, and 2 bases had no gene match. The CDR3 DNA reads TGTGCCAGCAGCTTAGACGACAGGGGGCATGGCTACACCTTC. This translates into CASSLDDRGHGYTF.